This TCR beta chain originates from a study of T cell responses to AZD1222 COVID-19 vaccine (dated by TCRdb to the early 2020s). Study-level background: Because spike-specific TCR depth and breadth did not differ between the two schedules, AZD1222 recipients who got a second dose at roughly 4 weeks were pooled with those who got a second dose at roughly 12 weeks. Trial participants were enrolled into age subgroups of 18-55, 56-69 and 70-plus years, which contained approximately 150, 28 and 58 TCR-sequenced participants, respectively. A total of under 250 trial participants underwent TCR sequencing, of whom some 200 had received two doses of AZD1222 and approximately 26 had received two doses of the MenACWY control vaccine. The paper as a whole reports these results and caveats: Conclusions about previously exposed vaccinees are limited because only a handful of AZD1222 recipients were SARS-CoV-2 seropositive at baseline. Vaccine-associated CD4 TCRs spanned the whole spike protein, with dominant responses in regions 160-218 and 743-854. Because no day 14 peak-response samples were available, repertoires were characterized only after the peak T cell response. In the small 56-69-year group, the increase in depth fell short of significance, most likely because of low power. Participants were mostly white British, with more females than males. The authors suggested clonal diversity may have been underestimated. Spike-specific TCR breadth and depth rose significantly after two AZD1222 doses compared with day 0 and with MenACWY recipients. Nearly half of unique spike-specific TCRs reportedly recognized epitopes outside regions mutated in the B.1.351 and B.1.1.7 variants.

The CDR3 regions of human TCRbeta chains were analyzed by immunosequencing. On the authors' methods: Repertoire TCRs were checked for matches against a reference library of SARS-CoV-2-specific TCRs that had been generated using the MIRA antigen-specificity platform. Breadth was defined as the fraction of unique TCRs that were SARS-CoV-2-associated, and depth was defined as the fraction of total T cells that were SARS-CoV-2-associated. Using the MIRA data, each spike-specific TCR was mapped to the spike region that the TCR reacts to and placed in a CD4 or CD8 class. Log10-transformed breadth and depth values were compared by one-way ANOVA with Sidak's multiple comparisons tests. In TCRdb, the immuneACCESS table is reduced to in-frame sequences with V and J assigned. These tables do not hold every clone; where another copy was compared, an unresolved V gene accounts for under half, and the others remain unexplained. V, J and clone size reflect that table, while D and trimming were determined from the DNA. For this sample there are more than 110,000 clones; nearly 95% appear just once. The ten biggest clones cover just over 5% of the sample.

The CDR3 starts with the cysteine, ends with the phenylalanine, and has 17 residues. Only the CDR3 portion is preserved as DNA: 51 bases, with reading frame beginning at the first base. V is cut back by 5 bases and J by 3 bases, with 10 bases in the junction unmatched. CDR1 and CDR2, per the germline V gene (reference sequence), are SEHNR and FQNEAQ. For this clone: What this receptor recognizes is not known. No per-base quality is available; no much larger clone lies one base away.

According to the study, the label for this sample's time point signals: baseline before first vaccination. Vaccinee samples were obtained from the UK trials COV001 and COV002, which included a single-blind randomized controlled phase 2/3 trial of AZD1222 (ChAdOx1 nCoV-19) in healthy adults. For TCRbeta chain sequencing, PBMC samples were collected from trial participants at day 0 and at day 28 after the second dose. This chain is built from TRBV7-9 and TRBJ2-2; TRBD1 matches 9 bases in the middle. The TCR was taken from an adult in good health. The sequencing used peripheral blood, collected on day 0 of AZD1222 vaccination. The CDR3 here reads CASSPEQGAHYTGELFF. The nucleotide sequence reads TGTGCCAGCAGCCCTGAACAGGGGGCGCATTACACCGGGGAGCTGTTTTTT.